This T cell receptor beta chain was profiled in a study of blood T cell repertoires in COVID-19. Study background: The origin of the acute and convalescent COVID-19 samples was the United States, Italy and Spain. Sources were T cells, B-cell-depleted T cells, or PBMCs; the material itself was cDNA or gDNA.

V dropped 6 bases and J dropped 0 bases, with 10 bases sitting between them. The CDR3 consists of 14 residues. From germline, CDR1 is MNHEY and CDR2 SMNVEV (reference sequence). The data were produced by immunoSEQ multiplex PCR, yet TCRdb's version contains in-frame clones alone and is incomplete. The table has more than 150,000 clones, 70% to 85% seen once. The chain employs TRBV27 and TRBJ2-3; maybe TRBD1 (5 bases). The TCR comes from a man aged 50-60 years who had recovered from COVID-19. Sequencing was carried out using peripheral blood. Here the CDR3 reads CASSSGLSTDTQYF. Written as DNA, the CDR3 is TGTGCCAGCAGCTCAGGGCTAAGCACAGATACGCAGTATTTT.